One and the same sample provided the 2 T cell receptor beta chains below, sequenced in a study of blood T cell repertoires in COVID-19. The method was immunoSEQ multiplex PCR; TCRdb's version includes in-frame clones alone and lacks a portion of them. This table has 150,000 to 200,000 clones, around 91% appearing once. The specimen sequenced was PBMCs or T cells enriched from blood (not recorded which). These TCRs come from a woman aged 18-29 years who had recovered from COVID-19.

V usage is TRBV2 and J usage is TRBJ2-7, with 7 bases aligning to TRBD1. The CDR3 runs 14 residues. Per germline, CDR1 SNHLY and CDR2 FYNNEI. With 6 bases clipped from V and 8 bases from J, the junction kept 13 bases outside the gene matches. The CDR3 nucleotides read TGTGCCAGCAGCACGACAGGGATGGCTGTCAAGCAGTACTTC. Protein sequence: CASSTTGMAVKQYF.

The V call is TRBV5-6, the J call TRBJ2-1, with D tentatively TRBD2 (5 bases). The CDR3 has 14 amino acids. From germline, CDR1 is SGHDT and CDR2 YYEEEE. Trimming took off 1 base at V and 8 bases at J, with 13 bases between the two ends. CDR3: CASSLSNPRDEQFF. The CDR3 nucleotides are TGTGCCAGCAGCTTGTCGAACCCGAGGGATGAGCAGTTCTTC. The whole variable domain, filled in from reference TRBV5-6 and TRBJ2-1, reads DAGVTQSPTHLIKTRGQQVTLRCSPKSGHDTVSWYQQALGQGPQFIFQYYEEEERQRGNFPDRFSGHQFPNYSSELNVNALLLGDSALYLCASSLSNPRDEQFFGPGTRLTVL.